The next 6 T cell receptor beta chains were all read from a single sample in a study of blood T cell repertoires in COVID-19. Assay used: immunoSEQ multiplex PCR; TCRdb lists only in-frame clones, some missing. The sample has a few hundred thousand clones; 88% are singletons. Sequenced input: PBMCs or T cells enriched from blood (not recorded which). These receptors all come from a woman between 40 and 55 years old with acute COVID-19.

This chain links TRBV20-1 with TRBJ1-2; D gene uncertain. V was shortened by 3 bases and J by 8 bases, with 13 bases between the two germline ends. This CDR3 is 12 amino acids long. Germline V gives CDR1 DFQATT, CDR2 SNEGSKA (reference sequence). CDR3 protein: CSASGREAGYTF. Written as DNA, the CDR3 is TGCAGTGCTAGTGGGAGGGAGGCGGGCTACACCTTC.

The chain employs TRBV29-1 and TRBJ1-2; 8 bases map to TRBD1. The ends lost 3 bases at V and 2 bases at J; junction bases unmatched: 5. CDR1 is SQVTM and CDR2 is ANQGSEA in the germline V gene. CDR3 length: 14 amino acids. The CDR3 DNA is TGCAGCGTTGACTCGCCAGGGGGCAACTATGGCTACACCTTC. Its protein is CSVDSPGGNYGYTF.

The chain uses TRBV27 and TRBJ1-1; D gene uncertain. Between the trimmed V and J ends, which lost 1 base and 5 bases, there was a span of 11 bases. The CDR3 runs 14 residues. Germline values: CDR1 MNHEY, CDR2 SMNVEV (reference sequence). The CDR3 reads CASSLFRGRTEAFF. The CDR3 DNA reads TGTGCCAGCAGTTTATTTCGGGGAAGGACTGAAGCTTTCTTT.

The chain links TRBV14 to TRBJ2-3; D might be TRBD1 (5 bases). This CDR3 region has 17 residues. Looked up from germline, CDR1 is SGHDN and CDR2 is FVKESK. Between the trimmed V and J ends, which lost 2 bases and 2 bases, there was a span of 17 bases. The CDR3 loop is CASSQITGIWHTDTQYF. CDR3 sequence (DNA): TGTGCCAGCAGCCAAATAACAGGAATTTGGCACACAGATACGCAGTATTTT.

The chain has TRBV7-8 and TRBJ1-2; D perhaps matches TRBD1 (5 bases). Between the trimmed V and J ends, which lost 1 base and 3 bases, there was a span of 18 bases. The CDR3 has 17 residues. Per the germline V gene, CDR1 is SGHVS and CDR2 is FQNEAQ. The CDR3 region is CASSLERYGGGDYGYTF. The DNA for the CDR3 is TGTGCCAGCAGCTTAGAACGTTATGGGGGGGGAGACTATGGCTACACCTTC.

This rearrangement joins TRBV7-2 to TRBJ1-2, with D unclear. Germline V gives CDR1 SGHTA, CDR2 FQGNSA. The CDR3 has 12 amino acids. V was trimmed by 10 bases and J by 5 bases, leaving 14 bases between them. Written as DNA, the CDR3 is TGTGCCATCTCTCTTGAGGTATATGGCTACACCTTC. This encodes CAISLEVYGYTF.